The 18 T cell receptor beta chains below come from one sample, sequenced in a study of cytomegalovirus exposure and HLA in healthy donors. This PCR relied on a set of 60 Vbeta primers and 13 Jbeta primers. The protocol was immunoSEQ multiplex PCR, while the TCRdb copy is restricted to in-frame clones and leaves out a portion. The profile shows roughly 140,000 clones, roughly 70% of them singletons. Sample: PBMCs. The receptors here all came from a woman aged 40 to 50 in good health and CMV-seronegative.

The chain carries TRBV27 and TRBJ2-7, with D uncertain. Trimming removed 3 bases from V and 2 bases from J, with 8 bases in between. CDR1 MNHEY and CDR2 SMNVEV come from the germline V gene (reference sequence). The CDR3 covers 13 residues. This CDR3 reads CASSLGWAYEQYF. Written as DNA, the CDR3 is TGTGCCAGCAGTTTGGGCTGGGCCTACGAGCAGTACTTC.

The chain combines TRBV29-1 with TRBJ2-7, with 9 bases identical to TRBD1. Germline-derived CDR1 and CDR2 are SQVTM and ANQGSEA. After removal of 2 bases from V and 5 bases from J, the junction contained 1 base not matched to a gene. The CDR3 is made up of 12 amino acids. The CDR3 here is CSVETGGDEQYF. CDR3 bases: TGCAGCGTTGAAACAGGGGGCGACGAGCAGTACTTC.

This chain connects TRBV29-1 to TRBJ1-4; tentatively, D is TRBD1 (5 bases). Trimming took 4 bases from V and 8 from J, leaving 14 bases between them. This CDR3 region has 13 residues. In germline, CDR1 is SQVTM, CDR2 ANQGSEA. The CDR3 is CSVVRGSGEKLFF. The CDR3 DNA follows: TGCAGCGTTGTAAGGGGCTCAGGGGAAAAACTGTTTTTT.

This clone appeared once. The chain uses TRBV7-9 and TRBJ2-5; D gene unclear. The CDR3 runs 14 residues. Germline CDR1 reads SEHNR; CDR2 reads FQNEAQ (reference sequence). The ends were cut back, 1 base at V and 2 bases at J, with 8 bases in the middle. The CDR3: CASSLVAVQETQYF. Written as DNA, the CDR3 is TGTGCCAGCAGCTTAGTTGCGGTTCAAGAGACCCAGTACTTC.

The chain uses TRBV6-6 and TRBJ2-5; D not certain. CDR1 is MNHNY, CDR2 SVGAGI, per germline (reference sequence). CDR3 length: 12 residues. Trimming removed 2 bases at V and 6 bases at J, with 7 bases between. The CDR3 loop is CASSYPEQTQYF. Here the CDR3 DNA reads TGTGCCAGCAGTTACCCGGAGCAGACCCAGTACTTC.

The chain employs TRBV11-2 and TRBJ2-7; tentative D call: TRBD2 (5 bases). V shed 6 bases and J shed 11 bases, with 14 bases lying between them. The CDR3 consists of 11 residues. Germline V gene data show CDR1 as SGHAT and CDR2 as FQNNGV. Written as DNA, the CDR3 is TGTGCCAGCAGGCGTCGGGATTTGGAGTACTTC. It translates to CASRRRDLEYF. Complete variable domain (other parts from reference TRBV11-2 and TRBJ2-7): EAGVAQSPRYKIIEKRQSVAFWCNPISGHATLYWYQQILGQGPKLLIQFQNNGVVDDSQLPKDRFSAERLKGVDSTLKIQPAKLEDSAVYLCASRRRDLEYFGPGTRLTVT.

The chain links TRBV28 to TRBJ1-5; D is possibly TRBD1 (6 bases). V was cut by 10 bases and J by 9 bases, with 22 bases left in between. This CDR3 is built from 14 residues. Germline values: CDR1 MDHEN, CDR2 SYDVKM. CDR3 protein: CATMIGGLGRPQHF. In DNA form, the CDR3 reads TGTGCCACCATGATCGGGGGGCTGGGTCGGCCCCAGCATTTT.

CDR3 sequence: CASTRVFRGVGTGELFF. CDR3 in DNA: TGTGCCAGTACCCGAGTATTTCGCGGGGTCGGCACCGGGGAGCTGTTTTTT. This sequence joins TRBV19 and TRBJ2-2, with D possibly being TRBD2 (6 bases). Trimming cost V 7 bases and J 4 bases, with 22 bases left between them. This CDR3 is 17 amino acids long. Germline V gene lookup returns CDR1 LNHDA and CDR2 SQIVND (reference sequence).

This clone was seen many times. The chain couples TRBV5-1 to TRBJ2-7, with 12 nucleotides matching TRBD1. CDR3 length equals 15 residues. V dropped 0 bases and J dropped 5; count of bases not matched to a gene: 3. Germline CDR1 SGHRS, CDR2 YFSETQ. CDR3 protein: CASSLAGTGGHEQYF. CDR3 bases: TGCGCCAGCAGCTTGGCCGGGACAGGGGGCCACGAGCAGTACTTC.

J is TRBJ2-3 and V is TRBV7-2; D is uncertain. Germline V gene lookup returns CDR1 SGHTA and CDR2 FQGNSA. This CDR3 comprises 12 residues. V was shortened by 5 bases and J by 2 bases, with 5 bases between the two germline ends. The chain's CDR3 is CASSPNTDTQYF. The DNA for the CDR3 is TGTGCCAGCAGCCCCAACACAGATACGCAGTATTTT. Together with reference TRBV7-2 and TRBJ2-3, the CDR3 gives the full variable domain: GAGVSQSPSNKVTEKGKDVELRCDPISGHTALYWYRQSLGQGLEFLIYFQGNSAPDKSGLPSDRFSAERTGGSVSTLTIQRTQQEDSAVYLCASSPNTDTQYFGPGTRLTVL.

The chain combines TRBV10-3 with TRBJ2-1; TRBD1 is a possible D gene (6 bases). Germline CDR1 is ENHRY and CDR2 is SYGVKD. Deletions cut 1 base from V and 4 bases from J, with 11 bases between. The CDR3 spans 15 residues. This chain's CDR3 is CAISELGRGYNEQFF. The CDR3 region has the DNA TGTGCCATCAGTGAGTTAGGCAGGGGATACAATGAGCAGTTCTTC.

CDR3 bases: TGTGCCACCCGGGGCGGGGTTTCTGGAAACACCATATATTTT. Translated: CATRGGVSGNTIYF. The chain links TRBV5-4 to TRBJ1-3, with a possible D match to TRBD1 (5 bases). Trimming left V 9 bases short and J 1 base short, with 14 bases between. CDR1 is SGHNT, CDR2 YYREEE, per germline (reference sequence). This CDR3 has 14 amino acids. The full variable domain, completed using reference TRBV5-4 and TRBJ1-3, is ETGVTQSPTHLIKTRGQQVTLRCSSQSGHNTVSWYQQALGQGPQFIFQYYREEENGRGNFPPRFSGLQFPNYSSELNVNALELDDSALYLCATRGGVSGNTIYFGEGSWLTVV.

Worth noting for this clone: Relative to the germline gene, one junction end is altered; a read error may explain this. The rearrangement uses TRBV7-9 and TRBJ1-2; D is possibly TRBD1 (6 bases). Germline CDR1 SEHNR, CDR2 FQNEAQ (reference sequence). The CDR3 contains 14 residues. The CDR3 protein is CSSSPLTGNYGYTF. The CDR3, as DNA: TGTTCCAGCAGCCCGCTCACAGGGAACTATGGCTACACCTTC.

There are a few counts of this clone. The chain carries TRBV4-1 and TRBJ1-5; perhaps TRBD1 as D (6 bases). This CDR3 contains 14 residues. Germline V lookup: CDR1 MGHRA, CDR2 YSYEKL. V dropped 4 bases and J dropped 3 bases, with 10 bases sitting between them. The chain's CDR3 is CASSLDSLNQPQHF. The CDR3 region has the DNA TGCGCCAGCAGCCTGGACAGCCTCAATCAGCCCCAGCATTTT.

This chain joins TRBV27 and TRBJ1-1; a weak D match, TRBD1 (5 bases). CDR3 length: 13 residues. Germline V gene sequence: CDR1 MNHEY, CDR2 SMNVEV (reference sequence). Trimming took off 4 bases at V and 3 bases at J, with 9 bases between the two ends. CDR3 sequence: CASSWQGYTEAFF. As DNA, the CDR3 is TGTGCCAGCAGTTGGCAGGGCTACACTGAAGCTTTCTTT.

The J gene is TRBJ1-2, the V gene TRBV2; 7 nucleotides agree with TRBD1. CDR1 is SNHLY, CDR2 FYNNEI, per germline. J was trimmed by 7 bases and V by 4 bases; bases with no gene match: 12. This CDR3 region has 15 residues. Written as DNA, the CDR3 is TGTGCCAGCAGTGGGGGACAGTCGGCACGGGGTGGCTACACCTTC. This translates into CASSGGQSARGGYTF.

This clone has only a few counts. The chain employs TRBV5-4 and TRBJ1-1; D is perhaps TRBD1 (6 bases). The CDR3 runs to 13 residues. Trimming shortened V by 5 bases and J by 3 bases, and 11 bases separated the two germline ends. Germline CDR1 is SGHNT and CDR2 is YYREEE (reference sequence). The CDR3 reads CASRLNRDTEAFF. DNA of the CDR3: TGTGCCAGCAGACTGAACAGGGACACTGAAGCTTTCTTT.

The chain couples TRBV5-5 to TRBJ2-7; D perhaps matches TRBD1 (5 bases). The CDR3 runs to 14 residues. CDR1 and CDR2 (germline): SGHKS, YYEKEE (reference sequence). The germline V and J ends were trimmed by 2 bases and 2 bases, with 11 bases remaining between them. CDR3 loop: CASSFGREPYEQYF. CDR3 bases: TGTGCCAGCAGCTTCGGCAGGGAACCCTACGAGCAGTACTTC. The entire variable domain, with the rest obtained from reference TRBV5-5 and TRBJ2-7, is as follows: DAGVTQSPTHLIKTRGQQVTLRCSPISGHKSVSWYQQVLGQGPQFIFQYYEKEERGRGNFPDRFSARQFPNYSSELNVNALLLGDSALYLCASSFGREPYEQYFGPGTRLTVT.